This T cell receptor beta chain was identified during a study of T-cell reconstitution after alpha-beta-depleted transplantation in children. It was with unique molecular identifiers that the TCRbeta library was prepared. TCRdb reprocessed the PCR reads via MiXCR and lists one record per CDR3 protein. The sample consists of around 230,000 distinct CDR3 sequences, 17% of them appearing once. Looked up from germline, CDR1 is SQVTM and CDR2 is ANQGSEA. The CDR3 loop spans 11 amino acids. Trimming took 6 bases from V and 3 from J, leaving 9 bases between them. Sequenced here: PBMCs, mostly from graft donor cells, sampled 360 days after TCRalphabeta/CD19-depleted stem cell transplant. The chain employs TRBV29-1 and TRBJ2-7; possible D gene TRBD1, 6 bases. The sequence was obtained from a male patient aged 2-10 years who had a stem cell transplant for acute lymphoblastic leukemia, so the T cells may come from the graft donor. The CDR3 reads CSVMDSYEQYF. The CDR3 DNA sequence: TGCAGCGTGATGGACAGCTACGAGCAGTACTTC.